These 32 T cell receptor beta chains were all obtained from the same sample, sequenced in a study of low-dose radiotherapy and immunotherapy resistance in tumors. With TRAV- and TRBV-specific primers, first-strand cDNA was made, covering the alpha and beta chains. A roughly 19-cycle PCR with a constant-region primer and V-primer adapter amplified TCRs. TCRdb called the reads again in MiXCR, with one record for every CDR3 protein. The data show more than 50,000 distinct CDR3 sequences, with approximately 26% seen just once and about 6.6% held by the top ten. This sample's time point: before trial treatment. The sample consisted of PBMCs, taken before treatment. All receptors derive from a male donor with rectosigmoid adenocarcinoma.

This clonotype was seen just once. The gene calls are TRBV19 and TRBJ2-7, with D possibly being TRBD1 or TRBD2 (5 bases each). The CDR3 has 15 amino acids. Germline CDR1 reads LNHDA; CDR2 reads SQIVND (reference sequence). The V end was cut by 4 bases, the J end by 3 bases, with 16 bases between. The CDR3 protein is CASSTEGTSSYEQYF. The DNA for the CDR3 is TGTGCCAGTAGTACCGAGGGGACGTCCAGCTACGAGCAGTACTTC.

This clonotype appeared many times. The chain carries TRBV7-2 and TRBJ2-3; 10 bases agree with TRBD2. V lost 5 bases and J lost 1; bases outside the gene matches: 9. Looked up from germline, CDR1 is SGHTA and CDR2 is FQGNSA. This CDR3 has 17 residues. In DNA, the CDR3 is TGTGCCAGCAGCCCACCGGGGCTAGCGGGGGGCACAGATACGCAGTATTTT. This encodes CASSPPGLAGGTDTQYF.

This clonotype appeared many times. V gene TRBV12-3 or TRBV12-4 combines with J gene TRBJ1-6, with 7 nucleotides matching TRBD1. The CDR3 has 15 residues. V was pared by 6 bases and J by 7 bases, with 9 bases of the junction left unmatched. CDR3 nucleotide sequence: TGTGCCAGCAGCCCCCAGACAGGGTCGAATTCACCCCTCCACTTT. It is translated as CASSPQTGSNSPLHF.

The table lists this clonotype with many counts. J is TRBJ2-4 and V is TRBV28, with 9 bases identical to TRBD1. Losses at the gene ends were 6 bases for V and 5 bases for J; bases not matched to a gene: 5. The CDR3 runs 14 residues. Germline CDR1 MDHEN, CDR2 SYDVKM. The CDR3 DNA reads TGTGCCAGCAGGGGCAGACAGGGGGAAAACATTCAGTACTTC. Translated: CASRGRQGENIQYF.

This clonotype was detected many times. The V and J genes are TRBV19 and TRBJ2-3; D remains ambiguous. V dropped 8 bases and J dropped 2 bases, with 8 bases sitting between them. The germline gives CDR1 LNHDA, CDR2 SQIVND (reference sequence). This CDR3 has 12 amino acids. CDR3 amino acids: CASASATDTQYF. The CDR3 DNA sequence: TGTGCCAGTGCGTCTGCCACAGATACGCAGTATTTT.

The chain employs TRBV11-3 and TRBJ2-7, with D possibly being TRBD1 or TRBD2 (5 bases each). The germline V and J ends were trimmed by 3 bases and 5 bases, with 11 bases remaining between them. This CDR3 spans 13 amino acids. The germline V gene has CDR1 SGHNT and CDR2 YENEEA. The CDR3 sequence is CASSLTEGDEQYF. The CDR3 DNA reads as TGTGCCAGCAGCTTGACAGAGGGAGACGAGCAGTACTTC.

The table lists this clonotype with many counts. The V gene is TRBV7-8, the J gene TRBJ1-5; 7 positions agree with TRBD1. Germline V lookup: CDR1 SGHVS, CDR2 FQNEAQ. V dropped 5 bases and J dropped 3; count of bases not matched to a gene: 10. There are 16 residues in the CDR3. The CDR3 nucleotides are TGTGCCAGCAGCCTCCAGACAGGGCATGTCAATCAGCCCCAGCATTTT. Translating it yields CASSLQTGHVNQPQHF.

This clonotype has at least ten counts. The chain is built from TRBV25-1 and TRBJ2-6; D is unresolved. The germline V gene has CDR1 MGHDK and CDR2 SYGVNS. The CDR3 extends over 14 amino acids. Trimming removed 5 bases from V and 0 bases from J, with 5 bases in between. The CDR3 protein is CASSTYSGANVLTF. The CDR3 coding sequence is TGTGCCAGCAGTACTTACTCTGGGGCCAACGTCCTGACTTTC.

This clonotype was seen many times. This chain joins TRBV7-2 and TRBJ2-1; D is perhaps TRBD2 (5 bases). The germline V gene has CDR1 SGHTA and CDR2 FQGNSA. The CDR3 spans 17 residues. Deletions cut 3 bases from V and 4 bases from J, with 19 bases between. The CDR3: CASSFSGGGGIYNEQFF. In DNA, the CDR3 is TGTGCCAGCAGCTTTTCCGGAGGAGGTGGGATATACAATGAGCAGTTCTTC. The variable domain in full, with the rest retrieved from reference TRBV7-2 and TRBJ2-1, is GAGVSQSPSNKVTEKGKDVELRCDPISGHTALYWYRQSLGQGLEFLIYFQGNSAPDKSGLPSDRFSAERTGGSVSTLTIQRTQQEDSAVYLCASSFSGGGGIYNEQFFGPGTRLTVL.

The sample holds many counts of this clonotype. The CDR3 nucleotides are TGCGCCAGTACTTTCCGCGCAGGGCAGATCTACGAGCAGTACTTC. Translating gives CASTFRAGQIYEQYF. The chain employs TRBV5-1 and TRBJ2-7; D is perhaps TRBD1 (5 bases). In germline, CDR1 is SGHRS, CDR2 YFSETQ. Between the trimmed V and J ends, which lost 8 bases and 3 bases, there was a span of 21 bases. The CDR3 has 15 residues.

With respect to this clonotype: The DNA is left out, because the CDR3 cannot be placed on it with certainty; the CDR3 is given as TCRdb lists it. The chain has TRBV29-1 and TRBJ2-2; the table's D call of TRBD2 was not tested on the DNA. The CDR3 length is 22 residues, termini included. Germline loops: CDR1 SQVTM, CDR2 ANQGSEA. CDR3 amino acids: CSVEGWVGRDTNTGELFFFFFF.

This clonotype has at least ten counts. This chain uses TRBV7-2 with TRBJ2-3; 15 bases line up with TRBD2. The CDR3 contains 18 residues. Germline V gene sequence: CDR1 SGHTA, CDR2 FQGNSA. V lost 5 bases and J lost 1; bases outside the gene matches: 7. The CDR3: CASSRTSGGGGGTDTQYF. Written as DNA, the CDR3 is TGTGCCAGCAGCAGGACTAGCGGGGGGGGAGGGGGCACAGATACGCAGTATTTT.

This clonotype was picked up many times. The chain is built from TRBV12-3 or TRBV12-4 and TRBJ2-2; D ambiguous. Trimming shortened V by 3 bases and J by 0 bases, and 5 bases separated the two germline ends. The CDR3 has 14 residues. DNA of the CDR3: TGTGCCAGCAGTTTTATCCCGAACACCGGGGAGCTGTTTTTT. Its protein is CASSFIPNTGELFF.

There are many counts of this clonotype. The DNA for the CDR3 is TGCGCCAGCAGCCAAGACAGCGGAAACACCATATATTTT. Translation gives CASSQDSGNTIYF. The chain has TRBV4-3 and TRBJ1-3; D call uncertain. Germline CDR1 and CDR2: LGHNA and YSLEER. This CDR3 spans 13 amino acids. V lost 0 bases and J 4 bases, leaving 4 bases between the germline ends.

This clonotype has a handful of counts. This sequence joins TRBV27 and TRBJ2-3; possible D gene TRBD1, 6 bases. This CDR3 contains 14 residues. The germline V gene encodes CDR1 MNHEY and CDR2 SMNVEV (reference sequence). V was pared by 6 bases and J by 2 bases, with 12 bases between. In DNA form, the CDR3 reads TGTGCCAGCAGCCCCGGGACACACACAGATACGCAGTATTTT. Translating gives CASSPGTHTDTQYF.

This clonotype was observed at least ten times. The chain couples TRBV6-2 or TRBV6-3 to TRBJ2-7, with D possibly matching TRBD2 (6 bases). Germline V gene sequence: CDR1 MNHEY, CDR2 SVGEGT. Trimming took 7 bases from V and 0 from J, leaving 16 bases between them. This CDR3 has 15 residues. The chain's CDR3 is CASNRMLGGSYEQYF. The CDR3 DNA follows: TGTGCCAGCAACCGGATGCTCGGGGGCTCCTACGAGCAGTACTTC.

This clonotype showed up many times. The chain couples TRBV20-1 to TRBJ2-3, with 7 bases that match TRBD1. The CDR3 has 15 amino acids. J gave up 3 bases and V 6 bases, and 12 bases lay outside the gene matches. Germline V gene sequence: CDR1 DFQATT, CDR2 SNEGSKA (reference sequence). CDR3 loop: CSAPKRDSRTDTQYF. The CDR3 DNA follows: TGCAGTGCCCCGAAACGGGACAGCAGAACAGATACGCAGTATTTT.

This clonotype occurred many times. This rearrangement joins TRBV12-5 to TRBJ2-5; TRBD1 matches 9 bases. The CDR3 extends over 15 amino acids. Germline CDR1 reads LGHNT; CDR2 reads FRNRAP. The junction had 7 bases not matched to a gene; V was cut back by 6 bases and J by 2 bases. CDR3 nucleotides: TGTGCTAGTGGGCTCGGGACAGGGCGTCAAGAGACCCAGTACTTC. It yields the protein CASGLGTGRQETQYF.

V and J are TRBV19 and TRBJ2-6, with 8 bases that match TRBD2. The germline V gene encodes CDR1 LNHDA and CDR2 SQIVND (reference sequence). Unmatched junction bases numbered 5, after V lost 9 bases and J lost 4 bases. CDR3 length: 14 amino acids. Written as DNA, the CDR3 is TGTGCCAGCGGGGGGGGTTCCGGGGCCAACGTCCTGACTTTC. Protein product: CASGGGSGANVLTF.

Concerning this clonotype: A far larger clone is just one base off, so this is likely a read error. The chain is built from TRBV6-5 and TRBJ2-5; D unresolved. The CDR3 covers 13 residues. In germline, CDR1 is MNHEY, CDR2 SVGAGI. Between the trimmed V and J ends, which lost 5 bases and 0 bases, there was a span of 7 bases. The CDR3 sequence: CASSTQYQETQYF. In nucleotides, the CDR3 is TGTGCCAGCAGTACGCAGTACCAAGAGACCCAGTACTTC.

This clonotype was seen at least ten times. The chain couples TRBV7-2 to TRBJ1-1; a possible D gene is TRBD1 (6 bases). Per germline, CDR1 SGHTA and CDR2 FQGNSA. This CDR3 is built from 15 residues. V lost 5 bases and J 0 bases, leaving 13 bases between the germline ends. Here the CDR3 DNA reads TGTGCCAGCAGCCTGATACAGGGCCTGAACACTGAAGCTTTCTTT. It translates to CASSLIQGLNTEAFF.

J is TRBJ2-7 and V is TRBV5-1, with 7 bases lining up with TRBD1. Germline V gives CDR1 SGHRS, CDR2 YFSETQ. With 10 bases clipped from V and 2 bases from J, the junction kept 6 bases outside the gene matches. The CDR3 is made up of 12 amino acids. As DNA, the CDR3 is TGCGCCGGGCCCGGGACAGCCTACGAGCAGTACTTC. This codes for CAGPGTAYEQYF.

V gene TRBV5-4 combines with J gene TRBJ2-5, with D maybe TRBD2 (6 bases). V dropped 0 bases and J dropped 1 base, with 10 bases sitting between them. The germline CDR1 and CDR2 sequences are SGHNT and YYREEE (reference sequence). CDR3 length: 15 residues. This CDR3 is CASSLVLSGQETQYF. The CDR3 bases are TGTGCCAGCAGCTTGGTGCTTAGCGGCCAAGAGACCCAGTACTTC.

In its sample, this clonotype was seen once. The chain has TRBV7-2 and TRBJ2-2; unclear D gene. Germline values: CDR1 SGHTA, CDR2 FQGNSA. The CDR3 loop spans 14 amino acids. Trimming removed 4 bases from V and 5 bases from J, with 11 bases in between. CDR3 amino acids: CASSSRSYTGELFF. CDR3 DNA: TGTGCCAGCAGCTCCCGGTCATATACCGGGGAGCTGTTTTTT.

V gene TRBV6-5 combines with J gene TRBJ2-3; 10 nucleotides align to TRBD2. CDR3 size: 15 residues. The ends lost 6 bases at V and 0 bases at J; junction bases unmatched: 3. Germline CDR1 is MNHEY and CDR2 is SVGAGI. CDR3 protein: CASRGLAVSTDTQYF. The CDR3, as DNA: TGTGCCAGCAGAGGACTAGCGGTGAGCACAGATACGCAGTATTTT.

The sample holds many counts of this clonotype. The rearrangement links TRBV3-1 to TRBJ1-3; D is undetermined. Between the trimmed V and J ends, which lost 2 bases and 7 bases, there was a span of 12 bases. The CDR3 loop spans 14 amino acids. The germline V gene has CDR1 LGHDT and CDR2 YNNKEL (reference sequence). The CDR3 spells CASSQSHGGNTIYF. As DNA, the CDR3 is TGTGCCAGCAGCCAAAGTCACGGAGGGAACACCATATATTTT.

There are many counts of this clonotype. This chain connects TRBV20-1 to TRBJ2-1, with TRBD2 matching 10 bases. V shed 0 bases, J shed 7 bases, and the junction held 9 bases outside the gene matches. Germline V lookup: CDR1 DFQATT, CDR2 SNEGSKA (reference sequence). This CDR3 is 16 amino acids long. The CDR3 nucleotides read TGCAGTGCTAGAGATCTAGCGGGAGCTACCTTGAATGAGCAGTTCTTC. This encodes CSARDLAGATLNEQFF.

Concerning this clonotype: A far larger clone is off by one base, so a read error is likely. J is TRBJ2-1 and V is TRBV16; a possible D gene is TRBD2 (6 bases). V shed 4 bases and J shed 10 bases, with 17 bases lying between them. CDR3 length equals 14 residues. Germline loops: CDR1 KGHSY, CDR2 FQNENV. The CDR3 region is CASSPGLALYEQFF. CDR3 nucleotide sequence: TGTGCCAGCAGCCCTGGGCTAGCGCTCTACGAGCAGTTCTTC.

The sample holds many counts of this clonotype. CDR3 region: CSARPQSNFEAFF. The CDR3 DNA is TGCAGTGCGCGGCCTCAGTCGAACTTCGAAGCTTTCTTT. The rearrangement uses TRBV20-1 and TRBJ1-1; D is ambiguous. Germline V gene sequence: CDR1 DFQATT, CDR2 SNEGSKA (reference sequence). V lost 6 bases to trimming and J lost 8 bases, with 19 bases between them. The CDR3 is 13 residues long.

The table lists this clonotype with many counts. The J gene is TRBJ2-5, the V gene TRBV29-1, with TRBD1 as a possible D gene (5 bases). The V gene lost 3 bases and the J gene lost 4 bases, with 12 bases spanning the gap. Germline V lookup: CDR1 SQVTM, CDR2 ANQGSEA. The CDR3 consists of 13 residues. CDR3 nucleotides: TGCAGCGTTGACCCTGGTAGGGGAGAGACCCAGTACTTC. It yields the protein CSVDPGRGETQYF.

In its sample, this clonotype was seen many times. This rearrangement joins TRBV5-5 to TRBJ1-5; D perhaps matches TRBD1 (6 bases). Germline CDR1 SGHKS, CDR2 YYEKEE (reference sequence). This CDR3 region has 12 residues. The V end was cut by 4 bases, the J end by 13 bases, with 15 bases between. DNA of the CDR3: TGTGCCAGCAGCGGGGACACGGACAGTCAGCATTTT. Its protein product is CASSGDTDSQHF.

This clonotype was found many times. The chain joins TRBV7-2 to TRBJ2-7, with TRBD1 matching 9 bases. Germline V gene data show CDR1 as SGHTA and CDR2 as FQGNSA. The CDR3 runs 14 residues. With 5 bases clipped from V and 3 bases from J, the junction kept 5 bases outside the gene matches. In nucleotides, the CDR3 is TGTGCCAGCAGCCCCACGACAGGGGGCTACGAGCAGTACTTC. Protein: CASSPTTGGYEQYF.